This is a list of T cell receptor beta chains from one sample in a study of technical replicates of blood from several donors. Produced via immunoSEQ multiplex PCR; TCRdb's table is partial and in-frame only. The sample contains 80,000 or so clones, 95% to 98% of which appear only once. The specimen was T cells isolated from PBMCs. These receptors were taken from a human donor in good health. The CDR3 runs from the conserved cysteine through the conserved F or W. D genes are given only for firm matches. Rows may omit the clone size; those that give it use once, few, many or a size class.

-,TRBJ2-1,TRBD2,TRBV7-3,TGTGCCAGCAGCTTAGATGGCGGGAGGGTTAATGAGCAGTTCTTC,CASSLDGGRVNEQFF
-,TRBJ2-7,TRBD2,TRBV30,TGTGCCTGGAGTCCAAGACTAGCGGGCATAGCCTACGAGCAGTACTTC,CAWSPRLAGIAYEQYF
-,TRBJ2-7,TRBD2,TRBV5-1,TGCGCCAGCAGCACCACTAGCGGGAGGGCCCCCGAGCAGTACTTC,CASSTTSGRAPEQYF
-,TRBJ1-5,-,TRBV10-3,TGTGCCATCAGTGCGGTCATAGGGGTGTACAATCAGCCCCAGCATTTT,CAISAVIGVYNQPQHF
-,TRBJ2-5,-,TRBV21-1,TGTGCCAGCAGCACCACAGGGGTATCGTACCAAGAGACCCAGTACTTC,CASSTTGVSYQETQYF
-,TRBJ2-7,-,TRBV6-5,TGTGCCACCAGGGGTGGGCTCTCCTCCTACGAGCAGTACTTC,CATRGGLSSYEQYF
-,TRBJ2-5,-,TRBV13,TGTGCCAGCAGCCGGACACTAGAGACCCAGTACTTC,CASSRTLETQYF
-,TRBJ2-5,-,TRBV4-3,TGCGCCAGCAGCCAACATCACATCGGAGAGGGTCAAGAGACCCAGTACTTC,CASSQHHIGEGQETQYF
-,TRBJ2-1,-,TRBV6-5,TGTGCCAGCAGTCTAGGCGATGAGCAGTTCTTC,CASSLGDEQFF
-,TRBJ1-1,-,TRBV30,TGTGCCTGGAGGGGAGGGACTGAAGCTTTCTTT,CAWRGGTEAFF
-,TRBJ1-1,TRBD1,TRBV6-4,TGTGCCAGCAGTGCTACAGGGGTTAGGACTGAAGCTTTCTTT,CASSATGVRTEAFF
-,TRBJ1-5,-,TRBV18,TGTGCCAGCTCCCTGAGGGACAATAGCAATCAGCCCCAGCATTTT,CASSLRDNSNQPQHF
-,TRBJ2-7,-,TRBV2,TGTGCCAGCACCCCACCAGGGGTGCGATCCTACGAGCAGTACTTC,CASTPPGVRSYEQYF
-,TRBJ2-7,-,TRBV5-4,TGTGCCAGCAGCAACTTCCGGTCTGAGACTAGCTACGAGCAGTACTTC,CASSNFRSETSYEQYF
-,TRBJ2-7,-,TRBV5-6,TGTGCCAGCAGCTTGATAGGGGCTTACGAGCAGTACTTC,CASSLIGAYEQYF
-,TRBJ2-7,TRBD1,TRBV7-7,TGTGCTAGCAGCAGGGGACAGTTCTACGAGCAGTACTTC,CASSRGQFYEQYF
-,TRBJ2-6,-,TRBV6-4,TGTGCCAGCAGTCCGGACAGAGCTGGGGCCAACGTCCTGACTTTC,CASSPDRAGANVLTF
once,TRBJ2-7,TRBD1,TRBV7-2,TGTGCCAGCAGCTTAGGGTACAGGGGTTACGAGCAGTACTTC,CASSLGYRGYEQYF
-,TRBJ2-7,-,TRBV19,TGTGCCAGTAGTATAACTCGAATTAGCGGACCCTACGAGCAGTACTTC,CASSITRISGPYEQYF
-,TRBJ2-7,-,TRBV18,TGTGCCAGCTCGCTCGATACATACGAGCAGTACTTC,CASSLDTYEQYF
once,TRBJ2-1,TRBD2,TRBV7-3,TGTGCCAGCAGCGAATTTAGCGGGGCGGACGTTGAGCAGTTCTTC,CASSEFSGADVEQFF
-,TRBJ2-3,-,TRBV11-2,TGTGCCAGCAGCGCCCCTGGGGCTAGCGTTTACACAGATACGCAGTATTTT,CASSAPGASVYTDTQYF
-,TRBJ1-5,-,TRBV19,TGTGCCAGTAGCGCAGTTAGCAATCAGCCCCAGCATTTT,CASSAVSNQPQHF
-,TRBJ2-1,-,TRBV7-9,TGTGCCAGCAGCTTAGGGAGCTCCTACAATGAGCAGTTCTTC,CASSLGSSYNEQFF
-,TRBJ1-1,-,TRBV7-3,TGTGCCAGCAGCCCCGAGGCAATCACTGAAGCTTTCTTT,CASSPEAITEAFF
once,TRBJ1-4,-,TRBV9,TGTGCCAGCAGCGTATCGTCCTCAACTAATGAAAAACTGTTTTTT,CASSVSSSTNEKLFF
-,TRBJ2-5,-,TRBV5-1,TGCGCCAGCAGCTTAATCCCGTCGGGAACTGCTCAAGAGACCCAGTACTTC,CASSLIPSGTAQETQYF
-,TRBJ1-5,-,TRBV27,TGTGCCAGCAGTCGCAGCGGGACGGCGATCCATCAGCCCCAGCATTTT,CASSRSGTAIHQPQHF
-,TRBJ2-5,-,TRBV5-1,TGCGCCAGCAGCTTGCTTAGCCCCAAAGAGACCCAGTACTTC,CASSLLSPKETQYF
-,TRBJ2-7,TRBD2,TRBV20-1,TGCAGTGCTAGAGCGACTAGCGGGTATGTCTTC,CSARATSGYVF
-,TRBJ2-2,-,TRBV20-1,TGCAGTGCGTCGACAACCGGGGAGCTGTTTTTT,CSASTTGELFF
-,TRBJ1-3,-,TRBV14,TGTGCCAGCAGTTTAACTGGAAACACCATATATTTT,CASSLTGNTIYF
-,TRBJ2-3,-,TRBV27,TGTGCCAGCAGTTTATCGTTGTGGGGCGCAGATACGCAGTATTTT,CASSLSLWGADTQYF
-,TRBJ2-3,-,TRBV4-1,TGCGCCAGCAGCCAACAGGGTGATACGCAGTATTTT,CASSQQGDTQYF
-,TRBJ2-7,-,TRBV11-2,TGTGCCAGCAGCTTCAGGGGAGGGGGGTACGAGCAGTACTTC,CASSFRGGGYEQYF
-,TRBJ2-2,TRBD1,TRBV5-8,TGTGCCAGCAGCTCTCAGGGGGCCGGCACCGGGGAGCTGTTTTTT,CASSSQGAGTGELFF
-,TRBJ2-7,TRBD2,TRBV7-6,TGTGCCAGCAGCTTAGCCCCAGCGGGAGGGGGGTACGAGCAGTACTTC,CASSLAPAGGGYEQYF
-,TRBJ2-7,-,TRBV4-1,TGCGCCAGCAGCCAAGTATATGTGCCGTACCGGGACTCCTACGAGCAGTACTTC,CASSQVYVPYRDSYEQYF
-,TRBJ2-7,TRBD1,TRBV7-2,TGTGCCAGCAGTACCGGGACAGGCTACGAGCAGTACTTC,CASSTGTGYEQYF
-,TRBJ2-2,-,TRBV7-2,TGTGCCAGCAGCTTAGCGAGGAACACCGGGGAGCTGTTTTTT,CASSLARNTGELFF
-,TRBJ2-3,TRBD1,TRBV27,TGTGCCAGCACAGACCGGACAGGGGCCTTCCCAGATACGCAGTATTTT,CASTDRTGAFPDTQYF
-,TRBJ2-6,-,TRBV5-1,TGCGCCAGCAGCTTGGATCACTCTGGGGCCAACGTCCTGACTTTC,CASSLDHSGANVLTF
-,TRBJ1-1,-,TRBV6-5,TGTGCCAGCAGTTACGACAGGATAAACACTGAAGCTTTCTTT,CASSYDRINTEAFF
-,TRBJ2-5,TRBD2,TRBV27,TGTGCCAGCAGTTTCCTTTCTATCGGGGGGTTGGAGACCCAGTACTTC,CASSFLSIGGLETQYF
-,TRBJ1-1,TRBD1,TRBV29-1,TGCAGCGTTGAAGCAGGGGGTGGGACTGAAGCTTTCTTT,CSVEAGGGTEAFF
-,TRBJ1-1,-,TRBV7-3,TGTGCCAGCAGCCCTTACAGGAACACTGAAGCTTTCTTT,CASSPYRNTEAFF
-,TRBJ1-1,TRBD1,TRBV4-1,TGCGCCAGCAGCCCCGACAGGGACGGAAACACTGAAGCTTTCTTT,CASSPDRDGNTEAFF
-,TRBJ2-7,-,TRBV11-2,TGTGCCAGCAGCTTAAGAGTCCGGGACGAGCAGTACTTC,CASSLRVRDEQYF
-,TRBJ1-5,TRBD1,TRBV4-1,TGCGCCAGCAGCCATCCCCTAGGACAGGGGAATCAGCCCCAGCATTTT,CASSHPLGQGNQPQHF
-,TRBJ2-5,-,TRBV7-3,TGTGCCAGCAGCTTAACTATCGGGGAGACCCAGTACTTC,CASSLTIGETQYF